A single sample is the source of the 28 T cell receptor beta chains below, sequenced in a study of identifying expanded T cells in peripheral blood. Sequencing used immunoSEQ multiplex PCR; TCRdb keeps in-frame clones, though not all of them. The data contain 95,000 to 150,000 clones, more than 80% of them singletons. The material sequenced was blood. All receptors derive from a person aged 18 to 75 in good health.

V and J are TRBV11-3 and TRBJ2-1; D might be TRBD1 or TRBD2, each matching 5 bases. The CDR3 consists of 15 residues. V lost 2 bases, J lost 4 bases, and 12 bases lay in between. Germline V gene lookup returns CDR1 SGHNT and CDR2 YENEEA. The CDR3 is CASSLSSGPYNEQFF. The CDR3 nucleotides are TGTGCCAGCAGCTTATCCTCGGGACCTTACAATGAGCAGTTCTTC.

This clone appeared a single time. The chain joins TRBV11-3 to TRBJ2-1, with D maybe TRBD1 (6 bases). The CDR3 length is 15 residues. V was trimmed by 2 bases and J by 8 bases, leaving 16 bases between them. Germline CDR1 is SGHNT and CDR2 is YENEEA. CDR3 sequence: CASSLMSRGQDEQFF. CDR3 DNA: TGTGCCAGCAGCTTAATGTCCAGGGGTCAGGATGAGCAGTTCTTC.

The chain joins TRBV7-7 to TRBJ2-5; no clear D gene. Germline V gives CDR1 SSHAT, CDR2 FNYEAQ (reference sequence). CDR3 length: 13 amino acids. V was pared by 0 bases and J by 2 bases, with 4 bases between. The CDR3 region has the DNA TGTGCCAGCAGCTTAGCCGATCAAGAGACCCAGTACTTC. It is translated as CASSLADQETQYF.

CDR3 sequence: CASLPTPGPYQPQHF. The CDR3 DNA reads TGTGCCAGTCTCCCCACACCGGGACCCTATCAGCCCCAGCATTTT. The chain combines TRBV28 with TRBJ1-5; tentative D call: TRBD1 (5 bases). CDR1 is MDHEN, CDR2 SYDVKM, per germline. The ends were cut back, 9 bases at V and 5 bases at J, with 20 bases in the middle. The CDR3 totals 15 residues.

This chain joins TRBV11-2 and TRBJ1-2; 8 bases line up with TRBD1. The CDR3 has 15 residues. The germline V gene encodes CDR1 SGHAT and CDR2 FQNNGV. The V and J ends lost 4 bases and 2 bases, in that order; junction bases with no gene match: 6. The CDR3 DNA follows: TGTGCCAGCAGCTCAGACAGGGGATCCAACTATGGCTACACCTTC. Its protein product is CASSSDRGSNYGYTF.

This chain links TRBV30 with TRBJ1-2; the D gene is possibly TRBD1 (5 bases). CDR1 GTSNPN and CDR2 SVGIG come from the germline V gene (reference sequence). Trimming cost V 0 bases and J 8 bases, with 7 bases left between them. The CDR3 has 11 amino acids. The chain's CDR3 is CAWSVEGGYTF. DNA for the CDR3: TGTGCCTGGAGTGTGGAGGGGGGCTACACCTTC.

This chain connects TRBV7-6 to TRBJ1-2, with D hard to call. The CDR3 spans 14 residues. Trimming removed 5 bases at V and 7 bases at J, with 17 bases between. Per the germline V gene, CDR1 is SGHVS and CDR2 is FNYEAQ. The chain's CDR3 is CASSQTGILGGYTF. CDR3 nucleotides: TGTGCCAGCAGCCAAACGGGGATTTTAGGTGGCTACACCTTC.

The V gene is TRBV7-9, the J gene TRBJ1-1; maybe TRBD1 (5 bases). This CDR3 region has 14 residues. CDR1 and CDR2 (germline): SEHNR, FQNEAQ (reference sequence). V was shortened by 2 bases and J by 1 base, with 8 bases between the two germline ends. The CDR3 protein is CASSLRQQNTEAFF. The CDR3 DNA reads TGTGCCAGCAGCTTACGACAGCAGAACACTGAAGCTTTCTTT.

A word on this clone: The same CDR3 also results from other DNA sequences found in this sample. The CDR3: CASGEGGRGSNQPQHF. CDR3 in DNA: TGTGCCAGCGGCGAGGGGGGTAGGGGTAGCAATCAGCCCCAGCATTTT. The chain employs TRBV6-6 and TRBJ1-5, with D perhaps matching TRBD1 (6 bases). V shed 8 bases and J shed 0 bases, with 17 bases lying between them. The CDR3 length is 16 residues. The germline V gene encodes CDR1 MNHNY and CDR2 SVGAGI (reference sequence).

The V call is TRBV5-1, the J call TRBJ1-2; D gene unclear. The CDR3 spans 15 residues. V was clipped by 0 bases and J by 3 bases, with 12 bases between them. From germline, CDR1 is SGHRS and CDR2 YFSETQ. CDR3 sequence (DNA): TGCGCCAGCAGCTTGGGACACACCTCGTACTATGGCTACACCTTC. This encodes CASSLGHTSYYGYTF.

V is TRBV6-5 and J is TRBJ1-2; maybe TRBD1 (5 bases). The V gene's germline CDR1 is MNHEY and CDR2 SVGAGI. Trimming stripped 4 bases from V and 5 bases from J, with 17 bases between. CDR3 length equals 15 residues. The CDR3 spells CASSSPSLTAYGYTF. Here the CDR3 DNA reads TGTGCCAGCAGTTCGCCCTCCTTGACAGCGTATGGCTACACCTTC.

This chain connects TRBV5-1 to TRBJ2-7; the D is unclear. V was clipped by 4 bases and J by 2 bases, with 19 bases between them. There are 16 residues in the CDR3. Germline V gene lookup returns CDR1 SGHRS and CDR2 YFSETQ. The CDR3 coding sequence is TGCGCCAGCAGCGTACGGTCCGCATCTCCCACCTACGAGCAGTACTTC. It is translated as CASSVRSASPTYEQYF.

This clone was observed a few times. V usage is TRBV9 and J usage is TRBJ1-1, with D possibly matching TRBD1 (5 bases). V dropped 4 bases and J dropped 0 bases, with 16 bases sitting between them. Germline values: CDR1 SGDLS, CDR2 YYNGEE. The CDR3 length is 16 residues. CDR3 nucleotide sequence: TGTGCCAGCAGCCCCGGAGGTGGCAGGGTGAACACTGAAGCTTTCTTT. This sequence encodes CASSPGGGRVNTEAFF.

This chain links TRBV6-5 with TRBJ1-6; 7 bases line up with TRBD1. Per germline, CDR1 MNHEY and CDR2 SVGAGI. The CDR3 contains 13 residues. V lost 8 bases and J lost 6; bases outside the gene matches: 4. CDR3 sequence: CASSKGANSPLHF. Written as DNA, the CDR3 is TGTGCCAGCTCAAAGGGGGCTAATTCACCCCTCCACTTT.

V and J are TRBV9 and TRBJ2-7; D possibly uses TRBD1 or TRBD2 (5 bases each). Trimming took off 0 bases at V and 0 bases at J, with 10 bases between the two ends. This CDR3 has 15 amino acids. Germline CDR1 SGDLS, CDR2 YYNGEE. The CDR3 nucleotides are TGTGCCAGCAGCGTAGGTATGGGGGACTCCTACGAGCAGTACTTC. Amino acids: CASSVGMGDSYEQYF. Full variable domain (rest looked up from reference TRBV9 and TRBJ2-7): DSGVTQTPKHLITATGQRVTLRCSPRSGDLSVYWYQQSLDQGLQFLIQYYNGEERAKGNILERFSAQQFPDLHSELNLSSLELGDSALYFCASSVGMGDSYEQYFGPGTRLTVT.

This clone was seen only once. This rearrangement joins TRBV30 to TRBJ1-5; D gene ambiguous. This CDR3 has 18 residues. V was trimmed by 4 bases and J by 2 bases, leaving 24 bases between them. The germline CDR1 and CDR2 sequences are GTSNPN and SVGIG (reference sequence). The CDR3 loop reads CAWKGDSRPKPGNQPQHF. CDR3 nucleotide sequence: TGTGCCTGGAAAGGTGACTCCCGGCCCAAACCGGGCAATCAGCCCCAGCATTTT.

The chain employs TRBV7-9 and TRBJ2-1; TRBD2 agrees at 7 bases. With V trimmed by 5 bases and J by 7 bases, 8 bases remained unmatched. This CDR3 is 14 amino acids long. CDR1 and CDR2 (germline): SEHNR, FQNEAQ (reference sequence). The CDR3 DNA reads as TGTGCCAGCAGCGCACGGACTAGTTTAAATGAGCAGTTCTTC. Its protein is CASSARTSLNEQFF. Variable domain in full (rest from reference TRBV7-9 and TRBJ2-1): DTGVSQNPRHKITKRGQNVTFRCDPISEHNRLYWYRQTLGQGPEFLTYFQNEAQLEKSRLLSDRFSAERPKGSFSTLEIQRTEQGDSAMYLCASSARTSLNEQFFGPGTRLTVL.

J is TRBJ2-7 and V is TRBV10-3, with D possibly being TRBD1 or TRBD2 (6 bases each). This CDR3 is built from 14 residues. CDR1 is ENHRY, CDR2 SYGVKD, per germline. V dropped 3 bases and J dropped 7 bases, with 16 bases sitting between them. The CDR3 loop is CAISEGGSIEEQYF. The CDR3 DNA reads as TGTGCCATCAGTGAAGGGGGGTCAATCGAGGAGCAGTACTTC.

The rearrangement joins TRBV7-8 to TRBJ2-2; either TRBD1 or TRBD2 may fit D (5 bases each). The germline V gene has CDR1 SGHVS and CDR2 FQNEAQ. Trimming stripped 5 bases from V and 6 bases from J, with 19 bases between. CDR3 length: 16 amino acids. The CDR3 loop reads CASSKDGAPTAGELFF. CDR3 DNA: TGTGCCAGCAGCAAAGACGGGGCCCCAACCGCCGGGGAGCTGTTTTTT.

This chain connects TRBV7-2 to TRBJ2-1; D remains unclear. V gave up 1 base and J gave up 1 base, with 2 bases separating them. This CDR3 has 13 amino acids. Germline V gene data show CDR1 as SGHTA and CDR2 as FQGNSA. The CDR3 DNA follows: TGTGCCAGCAGCTTAGTTTCCTACAATGAGCAGTTCTTC. Translation: CASSLVSYNEQFF.

V gene TRBV19 combines with J gene TRBJ1-4, with a possible D match to TRBD1 (5 bases). The CDR3 runs to 14 residues. Trimming pared 4 bases from V and 8 bases from J, leaving 14 bases between. Germline V lookup: CDR1 LNHDA, CDR2 SQIVND (reference sequence). As DNA, the CDR3 is TGTGCCAGTAGTAACGGGTATAAGGGGGAAAAACTGTTTTTT. Residues: CASSNGYKGEKLFF. The full variable domain, rest sourced from reference TRBV19 and TRBJ1-4, is DGGITQSPKYLFRKEGQNVTLSCEQNLNHDAMYWYRQDPGQGLRLIYYSQIVNDFQKGDIAEGYSVSREKKESFPLTVTSAQKNPTAFYLCASSNGYKGEKLFFGSGTQLSVL.

Here the CDR3 reads CASTSLNEQFF. DNA for the CDR3: TGTGCCAGCACCTCCCTTAATGAGCAGTTCTTC. The chain links TRBV6-5 to TRBJ2-1; no definite D call. V shed 7 bases and J shed 7 bases, with 8 bases lying between them. This CDR3 contains 11 residues. Germline CDR1 is MNHEY and CDR2 is SVGAGI.

The J gene is TRBJ1-6, the V gene TRBV18; no clear D. Trimming pared 2 bases from V and 4 bases from J, leaving 0 bases between. The CDR3 sequence is 12 residues long. Germline V CDR1 and CDR2: KGHSH, LQKENI. Here the CDR3 reads CASSPYNSPLHF. CDR3 DNA: TGTGCCAGCTCACCATATAATTCACCCCTCCACTTT.

There are a few counts of this clone. The chain is built from TRBV7-9 and TRBJ1-4, with unresolved D. There are 13 residues in the CDR3. Looked up from germline, CDR1 is SEHNR and CDR2 is FQNEAQ (reference sequence). The ends were cut back, 3 bases at V and 11 bases at J, with 13 bases in the middle. The CDR3 region is CASSLLLVGKLFF. The CDR3 bases are TGTGCCAGCAGCTTGCTGTTGGTTGGGAAACTGTTTTTT.

The chain is built from TRBV6-5 and TRBJ1-4; no reliable D call. The CDR3 loop spans 15 amino acids. Germline CDR1 MNHEY, CDR2 SVGAGI. V was trimmed by 0 bases and J by 3 bases, leaving 8 bases between them. CDR3 amino acids: CASSYSSKANEKLFF. In nucleotides, the CDR3 is TGTGCCAGCAGTTACTCATCCAAGGCTAATGAAAAACTGTTTTTT.

V and J are TRBV11-3 and TRBJ1-6; D unclear. V was clipped by 5 bases and J by 5 bases, with 7 bases between them. This CDR3 has 13 amino acids. The germline V gene has CDR1 SGHNT and CDR2 YENEEA. CDR3: CASSPGHNSPLHF. CDR3 coding DNA: TGTGCCAGCAGCCCGGGCCATAATTCACCCCTCCACTTT.

DNA of the CDR3: TGCGCCAGCAGCACGGGTTTCCCCTACGAGCAGTACTTC. Translated: CASSTGFPYEQYF. The V gene is TRBV5-1, the J gene TRBJ2-7; D remains ambiguous. Germline V gene lookup returns CDR1 SGHRS and CDR2 YFSETQ. CDR3 length equals 13 residues. The V and J ends lost 4 bases and 2 bases respectively, with 10 bases between them.

V and J are TRBV7-9 and TRBJ1-1; TRBD1 matches 7 bases. This CDR3 spans 14 amino acids. The V segment lost 5 bases and the J segment 0 bases; nucleotides outside the gene matches: 3. Per germline, CDR1 SEHNR and CDR2 FQNEAQ (reference sequence). The chain's CDR3 is CASSLTGMNTEAFF. The CDR3 coding sequence is TGTGCCAGCAGCCTGACAGGGATGAACACTGAAGCTTTCTTT.